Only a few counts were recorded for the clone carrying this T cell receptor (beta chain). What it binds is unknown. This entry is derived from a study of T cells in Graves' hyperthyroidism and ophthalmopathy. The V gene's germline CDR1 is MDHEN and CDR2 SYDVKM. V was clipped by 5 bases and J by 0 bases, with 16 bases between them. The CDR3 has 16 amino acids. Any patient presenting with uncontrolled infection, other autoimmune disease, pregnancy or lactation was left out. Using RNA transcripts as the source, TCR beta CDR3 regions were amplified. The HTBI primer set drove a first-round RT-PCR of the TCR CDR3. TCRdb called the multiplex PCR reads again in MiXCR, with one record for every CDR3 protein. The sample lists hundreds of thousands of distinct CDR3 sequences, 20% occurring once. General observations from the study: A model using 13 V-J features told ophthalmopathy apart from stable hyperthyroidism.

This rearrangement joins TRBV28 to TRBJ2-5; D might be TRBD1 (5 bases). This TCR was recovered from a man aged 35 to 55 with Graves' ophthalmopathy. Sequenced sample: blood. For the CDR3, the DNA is TGTGCCAGCAGTCCACCAGGGCCACTCGACCAAGAGACCCAGTACTTC. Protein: CASSPPGPLDQETQYF.